This is a list of T cell receptor beta chains from one sample in a study of T-cell reconstitution after alpha-beta-depleted transplantation in children. From the PCR reads, TCRdb called clonotypes with MiXCR, one entry per CDR3 protein. This sample has about 580,000 distinct CDR3 sequences, with 23% found just once. Sequences were derived from PBMCs, mostly from graft donor cells, sampled 360 days after TCRalphabeta/CD19-depleted stem cell transplant. The receptors come from a boy younger than two who had a stem cell transplant for acute myeloid leukemia, so the T cells may come from the graft donor. CDR3s include the opening cysteine and the closing phenylalanine or tryptophan. Each record gives: V gene, clone size, D gene, J gene, CDR3 DNA, CDR3 protein. The D gene is left open where the match is weak. Clone size appears in some rows only: once, few, many, or a class for an expanded clone.

>TRBV5-5|many|.|TRBJ1-5
TGTGCCAGCAGCCCGCTGGTAGCCCCCAATCAGCCCCAGCATTTT
CASSPLVAPNQPQHF
>TRBV7-2|few|.|TRBJ1-3
TGTGCCAGCAAAGAAACCGGGAACACCATATATTTT
CASKETGNTIYF
>TRBV7-9|.|TRBD2|TRBJ2-3
TGTGCCAGCAGCTTTTTGGAGGAGCGGGGGGCGACAGATACGCAGTATTTT
CASSFLEERGATDTQYF
>TRBV7-2|.|.|TRBJ2-5
TGTGCCAGCAGCTTAGGGGCCCAGACCCAGTACTTC
CASSLGAQTQYF
>TRBV4-1|.|TRBD1|TRBJ1-1
TGCGCCAGCAGCCAGGGACAGGGGAACACTGAAGCTTTCTTT
CASSQGQGNTEAFF
>TRBV12-3/TRBV12-4|few|TRBD1|TRBJ1-1
TGTGCCAGCAGTCAGTCTCCCCCCTTCCACGGACAGGGGGCCGACACTGAAGCTTTCTTT
CASSQSPPFHGQGADTEAFF
>TRBV7-9|many|.|TRBJ2-2
TGTGCCAGCAGTTTCCCGAACACCGGGGAGCTGTTTTTT
CASSFPNTGELFF
>TRBV28|many|.|TRBJ2-1
TGTGCCAGCAGTTTATATCAGGGCTACAATGAGCAGTTCTTC
CASSLYQGYNEQFF
>TRBV15|.|.|TRBJ2-2
TGTGCCACCAGCAGGGCCCTGCCAGCCACCGGGGAGCTGTTTTTT
CATSRALPATGELFF
>TRBV20-1|.|TRBD2|TRBJ2-1
TGCTGTGCTAGTACGGGACTAGCGGGGGGAAACTACAATGAGCAGTTCTTC
CCASTGLAGGNYNEQFF
>TRBV6-1|.|.|TRBJ1-1
TGTGCCAGCAGAGACAGGAATGAAGCTTTCTTT
CASRDRNEAFF
>TRBV6-1|.|.|TRBJ2-1
TGTGCCAGCAGTGAAAGCGGTGTACAAAGCTCCTACAATGAGCAGTTCTTC
CASSESGVQSSYNEQFF
>TRBV4-1|many|TRBD2|TRBJ2-1
TGCGCCAGCAGCCAAGAAAGTAGCGGGGGGCAGACGAAAAGCTCCTACAATGAGCAGTTCTTC
CASSQESSGGQTKSSYNEQFF
>TRBV28|many|TRBD1|TRBJ2-1
TGTGCCAGCAATCCAGGGGGCTGGTCCTACAATGAGCAGTTCTTC
CASNPGGWSYNEQFF
>TRBV2|many|.|TRBJ2-1
TGTGCCAGCAGGCAACGACCGGACGAGCAGTTCTTC
CASRQRPDEQFF
>TRBV27|.|.|TRBJ2-7
TGTGCCAGCAGTTTCGGAGGGGCGGGGACCACCTACGAGCAGTACTTC
CASSFGGAGTTYEQYF
>TRBV7-3|.|TRBD2|TRBJ2-3
TGTGCCAGCAGCCCCCGCGCCCTACTAGCGGGGCTCACAGATACGCAGTATTTT
CASSPRALLAGLTDTQYF
>TRBV15|.|.|TRBJ2-7
TGTGCCACCAGCAAAAGGGGATACGAGCAGTACTTC
CATSKRGYEQYF
>TRBV29-1|.|TRBD1|TRBJ1-2
TGCAGCGTTTCACAGGGGGGTCATGGCTACACCTTC
CSVSQGGHGYTF
>TRBV4-1|many|TRBD1|TRBJ1-1
TGCGCCAGCAGCCAAGATGGAGGAGGGGGCTTGGAGGCTTTCTTT
CASSQDGGGGLEAFF
>TRBV11-1|once|.|TRBJ2-2
TGTGCCAGCAGCTTAGCCCGGAAGGCGGGTTTTCGAGCCAGCTACACCGGGGAGCTGTTTTTT
CASSLARKAGFRASYTGELFF
>TRBV12-3/TRBV12-4|many|.|TRBJ1-5
TGTGCCAGCATGGGAGGCCCCCATCGGGATCAGCCCCAGCATTTT
CASMGGPHRDQPQHF
>TRBV20-1|few|TRBD1|TRBJ2-5
TGCAGTGCTAGAGATAGGGGGACAGGGAAAGAGACCCAGTACTTC
CSARDRGTGKETQYF
>TRBV4-1|.|.|TRBJ2-1
TGCGCCAGCAGCCCCCCCGGCTCCGGGGAGAGGAATGAGCAGTTCTTC
CASSPPGSGERNEQFF
>TRBV20-1|many|.|TRBJ1-1
TGCAGTGCTAGAGTAGGCGCCCCGAACACTGAAGCTTTCTTT
CSARVGAPNTEAFF
>TRBV3-1|.|TRBD1|TRBJ2-7
TGTGCCAGCAGCATTGGACAGGGGTACTACGAGCAGTACTTC
CASSIGQGYYEQYF
>TRBV24-1|many|.|TRBJ2-1
TGTGCCACCAGTGAGTGGACAGATCCCAATGAGCAGTTCTTC
CATSEWTDPNEQFF
>TRBV12-3/TRBV12-4|many|TRBD2|TRBJ2-1
TGTGCCAGCAGTCCGCAGCGGGGGGGCATAGGTAATGAGCAGTTCTTC
CASSPQRGGIGNEQFF
>TRBV12-3/TRBV12-4|many|.|TRBJ1-6
TGTGCCAGCAGTTTAACAGGGAATTCACCCCTCCACTTT
CASSLTGNSPLHF
>TRBV5-5|.|.|TRBJ2-1
TGTGCCACCACCGTTAATAAGGGGGTAGAGGAGCAGTTCTTC
CATTVNKGVEEQFF
>TRBV20-1|.|.|TRBJ2-7
TGCAGTGCTGCCGAGAAAGGGGTTGGGTACGAGCAGTACTTC
CSAAEKGVGYEQYF